The 30 T cell receptor beta chains below all came from one sample that was sequenced in a study of cytomegalovirus exposure and HLA in healthy donors. The PCR made use of 60 Vbeta and 13 Jbeta primers. Clones were sequenced by immunoSEQ multiplex PCR, and TCRdb holds only the in-frame ones, with some missing. The repertoire holds 89,000 or so clones, with roughly 86% as singletons. Material: PBMCs. The receptor set was obtained from a young woman in good health and CMV-seropositive.

This chain uses TRBV9 with TRBJ2-7; no firm D call. In germline, CDR1 is SGDLS, CDR2 YYNGEE. The CDR3 consists of 13 residues. Trimming removed 0 bases from V and 3 bases from J, with 7 bases in between. The CDR3 reads CASSVDVSYEQYF. The CDR3 nucleotides read TGTGCCAGCAGCGTAGACGTGAGCTACGAGCAGTACTTC.

CDR3 amino acids: CASSKGLDRGYGYTF. CDR3 nucleotides: TGCGCCAGCAGCAAAGGACTGGACAGAGGCTATGGCTACACCTTC. The V gene is TRBV4-1, the J gene TRBJ1-2; D might be TRBD1 (6 bases). Germline V gene data show CDR1 as MGHRA and CDR2 as YSYEKL. V lost 5 bases to trimming and J lost 4 bases, with 17 bases between them. CDR3 size: 15 residues.

This clone was recorded only once. The chain combines TRBV6-5 with TRBJ1-2, with unresolved D. CDR3 length equals 13 residues. Germline lookup yields CDR1 MNHEY and CDR2 SVGAGI. V gave up 6 bases and J gave up 1 base, with 9 bases separating them. The CDR3 bases are TGTGCCAGCAGCCCGGACTTTAACTATGGCTACACCTTC. Translation gives CASSPDFNYGYTF.

The V and J genes are TRBV2 and TRBJ1-1; D is unresolved. V shed 3 bases and J shed 1 base, with 9 bases lying between them. The CDR3 sequence is 14 residues long. Germline CDR1 reads SNHLY; CDR2 reads FYNNEI. The CDR3: CASSEGVGNTEAFF. As DNA, the CDR3 is TGTGCCAGCAGTGAGGGCGTCGGGAACACTGAAGCTTTCTTT.

This chain links TRBV7-9 with TRBJ1-2; D not resolved. The V and J ends lost 4 bases and 8 bases respectively, with 14 bases between them. Germline loops: CDR1 SEHNR, CDR2 FQNEAQ (reference sequence). This CDR3 has 13 amino acids. For the CDR3, the DNA is TGTGCCAGCAGCTCTCAGCGCGGGCAGGGCTACACCTTC. Translated, it gives CASSSQRGQGYTF. The full variable domain, its missing parts supplied by reference TRBV7-9 and TRBJ1-2, is DTGVSQNPRHKITKRGQNVTFRCDPISEHNRLYWYRQTLGQGPEFLTYFQNEAQLEKSRLLSDRFSAERPKGSFSTLEIQRTEQGDSAMYLCASSSQRGQGYTFGSGTRLTVV.

J is TRBJ1-1 and V is TRBV7-9, with D perhaps TRBD1 (6 bases). V lost 0 bases to trimming and J lost 4 bases, with 18 bases between them. Germline V CDR1 and CDR2: SEHNR, FQNEAQ (reference sequence). CDR3 size: 17 residues. CDR3 nucleotides: TGTGCCAGCAGCTTAGCGCTTATAGAGGGGGGGGTCACTGAAGCTTTCTTT. As protein: CASSLALIEGGVTEAFF.

The chain links TRBV23-1 to TRBJ2-7; maybe TRBD1 (6 bases). TRBV23-1 is flagged as an ORF with uncertain function. CDR3 size: 15 residues. V shed 0 bases and J shed 4 bases, with 13 bases lying between them. CDR3 nucleotide sequence: TGCGCCAGCAGTCAATCATACAGGGTACGGTACGAGCAGTACTTC. Amino acid sequence: CASSQSYRVRYEQYF.

This clone was seen a single time. The CDR3 DNA follows: TGTGCCAGCAGCCAAAGACAGGGCGAATACGAGCAGTACTTC. It yields the protein CASSQRQGEYEQYF. The chain joins TRBV4-2 to TRBJ2-7, with 7 bases identical to TRBD1. Germline CDR1 is LGHNA and CDR2 is YNFKEQ. After removal of 2 bases from V and 4 bases from J, the junction contained 5 bases not matched to a gene. The CDR3 contains 14 residues.

This clone was counted a single time. The V gene is TRBV5-1, the J gene TRBJ2-2, with D hard to call. V was clipped by 4 bases and J by 6 bases, with 16 bases between them. Germline values: CDR1 SGHRS, CDR2 YFSETQ. This CDR3 is 15 amino acids long. CDR3 amino acids: CASSPNQLIAGELFF. CDR3 in DNA: TGCGCCAGCAGCCCGAATCAACTGATTGCCGGGGAGCTGTTTTTT. Full variable domain (remainder filled in from reference TRBV5-1 and TRBJ2-2): KAGVTQTPRYLIKTRGQQVTLSCSPISGHRSVSWYQQTPGQGLQFLFEYFSETQRNKGNFPGRFSGRQFSNSRSEMNVSTLELGDSALYLCASSPNQLIAGELFFGEGSRLTVL.

The chain links TRBV4-2 to TRBJ1-1, with 7 bases matching TRBD1. The CDR3 has 17 amino acids. The germline V gene has CDR1 LGHNA and CDR2 YNFKEQ. Trimming took 2 bases from V and 0 from J; bases not matched to a gene: 9. CDR3 bases: TGTGCCAGCAGCCAACACCGGGACAGAAGTATGAACACTGAAGCTTTCTTT. It yields the protein CASSQHRDRSMNTEAFF.

The chain couples TRBV6-5 to TRBJ2-7, with D possibly TRBD2 on 5 matching bases. This CDR3 region has 14 residues. Germline V gene data show CDR1 as MNHEY and CDR2 as SVGAGI. V lost 0 bases, J lost 5 bases, and 11 bases lay in between. The DNA for the CDR3 is TGTGCCAGCAGTTACTCTCCGGCCGGGGACGAGCAGTACTTC. This gives the protein CASSYSPAGDEQYF.

V gene TRBV27 combines with J gene TRBJ2-1; 9 nucleotides align to TRBD2. V was clipped by 5 bases and J by 6 bases; unmatched bases: 5. Germline V lookup: CDR1 MNHEY, CDR2 SMNVEV (reference sequence). CDR3 length: 14 residues. The CDR3 sequence: CASSGPLAGNEQFF. CDR3 in DNA: TGTGCCAGCAGTGGCCCACTAGCGGGCAATGAGCAGTTCTTC.

The chain is built from TRBV7-2 and TRBJ2-5; 8 bases agree with TRBD2. The CDR3 has 16 amino acids. With V trimmed by 2 bases and J by 0 bases, 5 bases remained unmatched. From germline, CDR1 is SGHTA and CDR2 FQGNSA. CDR3 region: CASSLTSGGNQETQYF. The CDR3 region has the DNA TGTGCCAGCAGCTTAACTAGCGGCGGAAACCAAGAGACCCAGTACTTC.

This sequence joins TRBV15 and TRBJ2-7, with D possibly being TRBD1 (6 bases). This CDR3 is built from 17 residues. Trimming removed 3 bases from V and 8 bases from J, with 26 bases in between. Germline CDR1 and CDR2: LNHNV and YYDKDF (reference sequence). CDR3 in amino acids: CATSSLKPGTSTWQQYF. The CDR3 nucleotides read TGTGCCACCAGCAGTCTTAAACCCGGGACAAGCACTTGGCAGCAGTACTTC.

V usage is TRBV6-5 and J usage is TRBJ1-1; 8 bases are a match to TRBD1. Germline V lookup: CDR1 MNHEY, CDR2 SVGAGI. V lost 5 bases to trimming and J lost 3 bases; unmatched junction nucleotides: 8. The CDR3 sequence is 15 residues long. For the CDR3, the DNA is TGTGCCAGCAGTCGTGGACAGGGTTACGACACTGAAGCTTTCTTT. Its protein product is CASSRGQGYDTEAFF.

At least ten counts were recorded for this clone. V is TRBV15 and J is TRBJ2-3; TRBD2 agrees at 12 bases. CDR3 length: 15 residues. Germline CDR1 is LNHNV and CDR2 is YYDKDF (reference sequence). Trimming removed 2 bases from V and 4 bases from J; junction bases left unmatched: 1. DNA for the CDR3: TGTGCCACCAGCAGACTAGCGGGAGGGCCAGATACGCAGTATTTT. Residues: CATSRLAGGPDTQYF.

The chain is built from TRBV28 and TRBJ1-6; TRBD1 matches 9 bases. With 7 bases clipped from V and 10 bases from J, the junction kept 5 bases outside the gene matches. Per germline, CDR1 MDHEN and CDR2 SYDVKM. This CDR3 contains 13 residues. This chain's CDR3 is CASIGTGLSPLHF. The CDR3 DNA reads TGTGCCAGCATCGGGACAGGGTTATCACCCCTCCACTTT. The entire variable domain, with the rest obtained from reference TRBV28 and TRBJ1-6, is as follows: DVKVTQSSRYLVKRTGEKVFLECVQDMDHENMFWYRQDPGLGLRLIYFSYDVKMKEKGDIPEGYSVSREKKERFSLILESASTNQTSMYLCASIGTGLSPLHFGNGTRLTVT.

A single count supports this clone. The chain couples TRBV2 to TRBJ2-7, with 7 bases aligning to TRBD2. Per germline, CDR1 SNHLY and CDR2 FYNNEI. CDR3 length: 16 amino acids. V dropped 2 bases and J dropped 0; count of bases not matched to a gene: 7. CDR3 sequence reads: CASSELLAGISYEQYF. CDR3 nucleotides: TGTGCCAGCAGTGAACTGTTAGCGGGCATCTCCTACGAGCAGTACTTC.

The chain employs TRBV6-5 and TRBJ2-7; D might be TRBD2 (6 bases). V lost 2 bases to trimming and J lost 4 bases, with 15 bases between them. CDR1 is MNHEY and CDR2 is SVGAGI in the germline V gene. This CDR3 comprises 15 residues. The CDR3 loop is CASSYAHSAGYEQYF. CDR3 bases: TGTGCCAGCAGTTACGCCCACTCCGCGGGATACGAGCAGTACTTC.

This clone was counted only a few times. The chain is built from TRBV30 and TRBJ1-5, with TRBD1 matching over 7 bases. Germline CDR1 GTSNPN, CDR2 SVGIG (reference sequence). V trimming: 3 bases; J trimming: 7 bases; junction bases outside the gene matches: 6. The CDR3 totals 13 residues. The CDR3 DNA is TGTGCCTGGAGCCGACAGGGCGGACAGCCCCAGCATTTT. It specifies CAWSRQGGQPQHF.

The gene calls are TRBV6-5 and TRBJ1-1; no firm D call. Between the trimmed V and J ends, which lost 5 bases and 0 bases, there was a span of 10 bases. Germline CDR1 reads MNHEY; CDR2 reads SVGAGI. This CDR3 has 14 residues. For the CDR3, the DNA is TGTGCCAGCAGTCCCAGTGCTTTGAACACTGAAGCTTTCTTT. Its translation: CASSPSALNTEAFF.

The V gene is TRBV9, the J gene TRBJ1-1; 11 positions match TRBD1. This CDR3 comprises 15 residues. The V gene's germline CDR1 is SGDLS and CDR2 YYNGEE. V lost 3 bases, J lost 4 bases, and 5 bases stayed unmatched. CDR3 coding DNA: TGTGCCAGCAGCGGAGGACAGGGGGCGAGCACTGAAGCTTTCTTT. Translation: CASSGGQGASTEAFF. Complete variable domain (other parts from reference TRBV9 and TRBJ1-1): DSGVTQTPKHLITATGQRVTLRCSPRSGDLSVYWYQQSLDQGLQFLIQYYNGEERAKGNILERFSAQQFPDLHSELNLSSLELGDSALYFCASSGGQGASTEAFFGQGTRLTVV.

The V and J genes are TRBV29-1 and TRBJ2-3; possible D gene TRBD1, 5 bases. V shed 4 bases and J shed 0 bases, with 11 bases lying between them. This CDR3 comprises 14 residues. Per germline, CDR1 SQVTM and CDR2 ANQGSEA. The CDR3 DNA follows: TGCAGCGTTGGTCTCAGGGTTAGCACAGATACGCAGTATTTT. Protein sequence: CSVGLRVSTDTQYF.

V and J are TRBV15 and TRBJ2-7, with D unresolved. CDR1 is LNHNV, CDR2 YYDKDF, per germline (reference sequence). V shed 3 bases and J shed 0 bases, with 9 bases lying between them. This CDR3 is 14 amino acids long. CDR3 residues: CATSSHQFSYEQYF. The CDR3 DNA reads TGTGCCACCAGCAGCCATCAGTTCTCCTACGAGCAGTACTTC.

V is TRBV28 and J is TRBJ1-5; no firm D call. V shed 6 bases and J shed 0 bases, with 6 bases lying between them. Germline-derived CDR1 and CDR2 are MDHEN and SYDVKM. This CDR3 contains 13 residues. The CDR3 DNA reads as TGTGCCAGCAGCCCCTTTAGCAATCAGCCCCAGCATTTT. Its protein is CASSPFSNQPQHF.

This clone was observed once. The junction differs from germline at one of its ends, possibly a read error. The rearrangement joins TRBV7-3 to TRBJ1-2; D not resolved. The CDR3 is made up of 14 amino acids. Germline V gene data show CDR1 as SGHTA and CDR2 as FQGTGA. The CDR3 DNA reads TGTGCCAGCAGCCTAACACCAGAGGGCATTGGCTACACCTTC. This codes for CASSLTPEGIGYTF.

The chain carries TRBV9 and TRBJ1-5; D is perhaps TRBD1 (6 bases). The CDR3 spans 14 residues. Germline V gene sequence: CDR1 SGDLS, CDR2 YYNGEE. Trimming removed 2 bases at V and 7 bases at J, with 13 bases between. CDR3 region: CASSVTGSGQPQHF. The CDR3, as DNA: TGTGCCAGCAGCGTGACAGGCTCAGGGCAGCCCCAGCATTTT.

The rearrangement uses TRBV13 and TRBJ2-3; the match to TRBD2 covers 9 bases. CDR3 length equals 16 residues. The germline V gene encodes CDR1 PRHDT and CDR2 FYEKMQ (reference sequence). With V trimmed by 3 bases and J by 4 bases, 8 bases remained unmatched. The CDR3 region has the DNA TGTGCCAGCAGCTTCAGAGCTAGCGGGGTTGCAGATACGCAGTATTTT. As protein: CASSFRASGVADTQYF.

The chain couples TRBV10-1 to TRBJ1-4; D is uncertain. CDR3 size: 13 residues. Trimming took 4 bases from V and 8 from J, leaving 11 bases between them. In germline, CDR1 is WNHNN, CDR2 SYGVQD (reference sequence). The CDR3 sequence is CASSAGLEEKLFF. CDR3 nucleotides: TGCGCCAGCAGTGCGGGATTAGAGGAAAAACTGTTTTTT.

In this sample, this clone turned up once. The chain uses TRBV6-5 and TRBJ1-2; D gene unclear. Trimming shortened V by 2 bases and J by 2 bases, and 6 bases separated the two germline ends. CDR1 and CDR2 (germline): MNHEY, SVGAGI. The CDR3 totals 13 residues. The CDR3 region has the DNA TGTGCCAGCAGTTACCGCGCCAACTATGGCTACACCTTC. Translated, it gives CASSYRANYGYTF.